These 5 T cell receptor beta chains came from one sample sequenced in a study of T cell repertoires in cytomegalovirus infection. One entry per CDR3 protein results from TCRdb running MiXCR on the reads. This repertoire shows 200,000 to 250,000 distinct CDR3 sequences, about 12% found once; its top ten account for roughly 1.7%. Sequenced material: PBMCs. Receptor source: a human donor in good health (CMV status not recorded). Some clones in this sample may be carry-over from other donors' samples.

This clonotype was observed at least ten times. For the CDR3, the DNA is TGTGCCAGCAGCTTAAAACCACCCACCCTCAACCCCGGACCGCAGCTCGAGCAGTACTTC. Protein: CASSLKPPTLNPGPQLEQYF. The V call is TRBV7-2, the J call TRBJ2-7; D gene ambiguous. CDR3 length: 20 amino acids. Germline assignment: CDR1 SGHTA and CDR2 FQGNSA. The ends were cut back, 2 bases at V and 6 bases at J, with 32 bases in the middle.

This clonotype has ten or more counts. The chain links TRBV19 to TRBJ2-1; 8 bases agree with TRBD2. The germline V gene has CDR1 LNHDA and CDR2 SQIVND (reference sequence). There are 15 residues in the CDR3. V lost 2 bases, J lost 8 bases, and 8 bases stayed unmatched. CDR3 sequence (DNA): TGTGCCAGTAGTATAACGGGAGGGCCCCCCGATGAGCAGTTCTTC. This translates into CASSITGGPPDEQFF.

This sequence joins TRBV2 and TRBJ2-1; D perhaps matches TRBD2 (6 bases). Germline V gene data show CDR1 as SNHLY and CDR2 as FYNNEI. The V and J ends lost 5 bases and 15 bases respectively, with 20 bases between them. This CDR3 has 13 amino acids. The CDR3 sequence: CASSPGDFSSTFF. For the CDR3, the DNA is TGTGCCAGCAGTCCGGGGGACTTTTCCAGCACGTTCTTC.

This clonotype occurred many times. CDR3 in amino acids: CASAFETGFSYNEQFF. The CDR3 DNA reads as TGTGCCAGCGCATTCGAAACGGGGTTCTCCTACAATGAGCAGTTCTTC. This rearrangement joins TRBV7-2 to TRBJ2-1; a weak D match, TRBD2 (5 bases). V was trimmed by 8 bases and J by 0 bases, leaving 17 bases between them. This CDR3 has 16 residues. The germline CDR1 and CDR2 sequences are SGHTA and FQGNSA.

This chain connects TRBV15 to TRBJ2-5, with D possibly matching TRBD1 (6 bases). The CDR3 is made up of 16 amino acids. V was clipped by 0 bases and J by 5 bases, with 16 bases between them. Germline assignment: CDR1 LNHNV and CDR2 YYDKDF (reference sequence). The DNA of the CDR3 is TGTGCCACCAGCAGAGATTTGCCAGGCCAGGGGGAGACCCAGTACTTC. Translation: CATSRDLPGQGETQYF.